This paragraph reports one T cell receptor (beta chain). As processed by the authors: Researchers report that nucleated cell counts were estimated from reference gene primer amplification. Sequencing was performed with immunoSEQ multiplex PCR; in TCRdb, only in-frame clones are kept and a portion is missing. Clone size and V and J calls were adopted from that table, with D and trimming inferred from the DNA. The sample gives 100,000 to 150,000 clones, 79% of which show up once; 30% to 45% is in the top ten. The sample comes from a study of blood T cell repertoires in COVID-19. In the study overall: COVID-19 samples from acute and convalescent phases originated in the United States, Italy and Spain. T cells, B-cell-depleted T cells, or PBMCs provided the cDNA or gDNA that served as material.

This CDR3 has 15 amino acids. With V trimmed by 4 bases and J by 2 bases, 7 bases remained unmatched. Germline assignment: CDR1 SGHRS and CDR2 YFSETQ. The specimen was peripheral blood. The clonotype originates from a man between 35 and 55 years old with active or convalescent COVID-19. V usage is TRBV5-1 and J usage is TRBJ1-2; 8 bases are shared with TRBD1. CDR3 coding DNA: TGCGCCAGCAGCGGGACGACAGGGGTAAACTATGGCTACACCTTC. As protein: CASSGTTGVNYGYTF.